The rows below give T cell receptor beta chains drawn from one sample of a study of tumor and adjacent non-tumor tissue in lung cancer. TCRdb itself ran the multiplex PCR reads through MiXCR, one entry per CDR3 protein. The sample includes over 85,000 distinct CDR3 sequences, 84% of them seen just once. Sequencing input: lung tumor tissue. The receptors here all came from a man aged 65 to 79 with non-small cell lung cancer. CDR3s include the opening cysteine and the closing phenylalanine or tryptophan. D genes are given only for firm matches. A clone size is listed for some rows: how often the clone was seen (once, few, many), or a class if it is expanded.

CDR3 DNA: TGCGCCAGCAGCGTCGGGACTAGCCGAAGTGGTGGGCAGTTCTTC; CDR3 protein: CASSVGTSRSGGQFF; D gene: TRBD2; J gene: TRBJ2-1; V gene: TRBV5-1; clone size: .
CDR3 DNA: TGCTGCGTTCTCCAGACGGGAGCCCATGGCTACACCTTT; CDR3 protein: CCVLQTGAHGYTF; D gene: .; J gene: TRBJ1-2; V gene: TRBV29-1; clone size: .
CDR3 DNA: TGTGCCAGCAGCCCCCCCCGACAGGGGGCGAGCAATCAGCCCCAGCATTTT; CDR3 protein: CASSPPRQGASNQPQHF; D gene: TRBD1; J gene: TRBJ1-5; V gene: TRBV5-8; clone size: many
CDR3 DNA: TGTGCCAGCAGTTACGGGGGGTGGCCTCAGCCCCAGCATTTT; CDR3 protein: CASSYGGWPQPQHF; D gene: .; J gene: TRBJ1-5; V gene: TRBV6-6; clone size: .
CDR3 DNA: TGCAGCGTTTACGACCGTGACAGGGTTTCCTCTGGGGCCAACGTCCTGACTTTC; CDR3 protein: CSVYDRDRVSSGANVLTF; D gene: TRBD1; J gene: TRBJ2-6; V gene: TRBV29-1; clone size: .
CDR3 DNA: TGCAGTGCTCAAATACCAGGGGACAATCAGCCCCGACATTTT; CDR3 protein: CSAQIPGDNQPRHF; D gene: .; J gene: TRBJ1-5; V gene: TRBV20-1; clone size: .
CDR3 DNA: TGTGCCAGCAATTGCGTGGGTCTGGGGGGTGACACTGAAGCTTTCTTT; CDR3 protein: CASNCVGLGGDTEAFF; D gene: .; J gene: TRBJ1-1; V gene: TRBV6-2/TRBV6-3; clone size: .
CDR3 DNA: TGTGCCAGCAGCCCAACCCCGAACCTCGCGGATACGCAGCATTTT; CDR3 protein: CASSPTPNLADTQHF; D gene: .; J gene: TRBJ1-5; V gene: TRBV13; clone size: .
CDR3 DNA: TGTGCGAGCAGACCCGGACTAGCGAGGCGCAGGGAGCAGTTCTTC; CDR3 protein: CASRPGLARRREQFF; D gene: TRBD2; J gene: TRBJ2-1; V gene: TRBV12-3/TRBV12-4; clone size: .
CDR3 DNA: TGTGCCAGCGGTTTCAATTATGGCTACACCTTC; CDR3 protein: CASGFNYGYTF; D gene: .; J gene: TRBJ1-2; V gene: TRBV6-2/TRBV6-3; clone size: .
CDR3 DNA: TGCAGCGCTGACGTAACGGGGAGTACCGGGGAGCTGTTTTTT; CDR3 protein: CSADVTGSTGELFF; D gene: .; J gene: TRBJ2-2; V gene: TRBV29-1; clone size: .
CDR3 DNA: TGTGCCAGCAGTTATGCCGGGGGAGGCGACCAGTACTTC; CDR3 protein: CASSYAGGGDQYF; D gene: .; J gene: TRBJ2-7; V gene: TRBV6-6; clone size: once
CDR3 DNA: TGTGCCACCAGTGGCAGGGGTCGGGTCAATGAGCATTTCTTC; CDR3 protein: CATSGRGRVNEHFF; D gene: .; J gene: TRBJ2-1; V gene: TRBV24-1; clone size: few
CDR3 DNA: TGTATCAGCAGTTACGTACTAGCGGGAGTAGGGGAGCAGTTCTTC; CDR3 protein: CISSYVLAGVGEQFF; D gene: TRBD2; J gene: TRBJ2-1; V gene: TRBV6-2/TRBV6-3; clone size: .
CDR3 DNA: TGTGCCAGCAGCTTGGGGTTCGGGAGAACCTACATTGAGCAGTTCTTC; CDR3 protein: CASSLGFGRTYIEQFF; D gene: .; J gene: TRBJ2-1; V gene: TRBV11-2; clone size: .
CDR3 DNA: TGCAGCGCAAGACAGGGGGCGAGGTCTGAAGCTTTCTTT; CDR3 protein: CSARQGARSEAFF; D gene: TRBD1; J gene: TRBJ1-1; V gene: TRBV29-1; clone size: many
CDR3 DNA: TGTGCCAGCAGCCGGGGAAAAACCCAAGAGACCCAGTACTTC; CDR3 protein: CASSRGKTQETQYF; D gene: .; J gene: TRBJ2-5; V gene: TRBV13; clone size: many
CDR3 DNA: TGTACCAGCAGCTTAGAAACTTCCACCTCCTATGAGCAGTACTTC; CDR3 protein: CTSSLETSTSYEQYF; D gene: .; J gene: TRBJ2-7; V gene: TRBV11-1; clone size: .
CDR3 DNA: TGTGCCACCAGTGGAGACAGGGCCGACCTCTCCTACAATGAGCAGTTCTTC; CDR3 protein: CATSGDRADLSYNEQFF; D gene: TRBD1; J gene: TRBJ2-1; V gene: TRBV24-1; clone size: .
CDR3 DNA: TGCGCCAGCAGTCTAGCGAGGGGCTCCGATGAGCAGTTCTTC; CDR3 protein: CASSLARGSDEQFF; D gene: .; J gene: TRBJ2-1; V gene: TRBV12-3/TRBV12-4; clone size: .
CDR3 DNA: TGTGCCAGCATTTACTCGAAGATCTCCTACAGTGAGCAGTTCTTC; CDR3 protein: CASIYSKISYSEQFF; D gene: .; J gene: TRBJ2-1; V gene: TRBV6-6; clone size: .
CDR3 DNA: TGCGCCAGCAGGTCCCCGGGACTCACTTATCATGAGCAGTTCTTC; CDR3 protein: CASRSPGLTYHEQFF; D gene: .; J gene: TRBJ2-1; V gene: TRBV10-2; clone size: .
CDR3 DNA: TGCGCCAGCAGCCTGACTAGCGGGGGTCTACAAGAGACCCAGTACTTC; CDR3 protein: CASSLTSGGLQETQYF; D gene: TRBD2; J gene: TRBJ2-5; V gene: TRBV5-1; clone size: .